These 28 T cell receptor beta chains share one sample of origin, sequenced in a study of shared clonotypes between healthy human individuals (TCRdb year 2020). Libraries were made using the immunoSEQ multiplex PCR assay. As stored in TCRdb, this immuneACCESS dataset retains in-frame rearrangements with V and J assigned. A fraction of the clones does not appear; measured against another copy, unresolved V genes explain less than half of the discrepancy, and the remainder lacks a known reason. Across this sample there are some 2,100,000 clones, with approximately 94% seen only once. The ten most abundant clones make up under 2% of the sample. CD8 naive samples consisted of CD45RO-negative cells that were positively selected for CCR7, yielding a CD45RA+CCR7+ population without TemRA cells. Sequenced sample: naive CD8+ T cells from PBMCs. This sample's cell subset or site label indicates: CD45RA+CCR7+. Every receptor here comes from a young man in good health. Some clones in this sample may be carry-over from other donors' samples.

CDR3 sequence: CASSPGTGSSETQYF. The CDR3 DNA reads as TGTGCCAGCAGCCCCGGGACAGGCTCATCGGAGACCCAGTACTTC. The chain employs TRBV6-5 and TRBJ2-5; 8 bases agree with TRBD1. Germline loops: CDR1 MNHEY, CDR2 SVGAGI. The V segment lost 6 bases and the J segment 5 bases; nucleotides outside the gene matches: 11. The CDR3 covers 15 residues.

This clone occurred a few times. The rearrangement uses TRBV2 and TRBJ1-1, with D possibly being TRBD1 (5 bases). This CDR3 region has 13 residues. The V gene lost 5 bases and the J gene lost 1 base, with 8 bases spanning the gap. From germline, CDR1 is SNHLY and CDR2 FYNNEI. The CDR3 is CASSTGQNTEAFF. The CDR3 DNA sequence: TGTGCCAGCAGTACCGGACAGAACACTGAAGCTTTCTTT.

The chain has TRBV7-2 and TRBJ2-7; D is possibly TRBD1 or TRBD2 (5 bases each). The CDR3 runs 15 residues. Trimming took off 7 bases at V and 0 bases at J, with 16 bases between the two ends. Germline lookup yields CDR1 SGHTA and CDR2 FQGNSA. The CDR3 DNA sequence: TGTGCCAGCACCCTGGACTGGGGGACCTCCTACGAGCAGTACTTC. It specifies CASTLDWGTSYEQYF.

The CDR3 DNA follows: TGTGCCAGCAGTCCATCAGGGGTCCAGGGGGCGGTCTCAGCTATTCAGCCCCAGCATTTT. It is translated as CASSPSGVQGAVSAIQPQHF. The gene calls are TRBV27 and TRBJ1-5; 8 nucleotides align to TRBD1. CDR3 length: 20 amino acids. J was trimmed by 6 bases and V by 5 bases; bases with no gene match: 24. Germline values: CDR1 MNHEY, CDR2 SMNVEV (reference sequence).

Comments on this clone: The same CDR3 arises from other DNA sequences in this sample as well. CDR3 in DNA: TGTGCCAGCAGCTTCGACTATGGCTACACCTTC. It codes for CASSFDYGYTF. This sequence joins TRBV7-9 and TRBJ1-2; D not certain. Trimming removed 3 bases from V and 3 bases from J, with 2 bases in between. The CDR3 totals 11 residues. Germline V lookup: CDR1 SEHNR, CDR2 FQNEAQ (reference sequence).

The CDR3: CASRERPANEQFF. For the CDR3, the DNA is TGCGCCAGCAGGGAGCGGCCCGCCAATGAGCAGTTCTTC. The chain uses TRBV5-1 and TRBJ2-1; possibly TRBD2 for D (5 bases). Germline CDR1 and CDR2: SGHRS and YFSETQ. The CDR3 length is 13 residues. V lost 5 bases, J lost 6 bases, and 12 bases lay in between. The whole variable domain, remainder taken from reference TRBV5-1 and TRBJ2-1, is KAGVTQTPRYLIKTRGQQVTLSCSPISGHRSVSWYQQTPGQGLQFLFEYFSETQRNKGNFPGRFSGRQFSNSRSEMNVSTLELGDSALYLCASRERPANEQFFGPGTRLTVL.

The V gene is TRBV21-1, the J gene TRBJ2-5. TRBV21-1 has pseudogene status. The CDR3 is made up of 14 amino acids. CDR3 residues: CASSNRSVLETQYF. In DNA, the CDR3 is TGTGCCAGCAGCAATAGGTCGGTCCTAGAGACCCAGTACTTC.

J is TRBJ2-7 and V is TRBV6-1; 8 bases are shared with TRBD2. V was pared by 3 bases and J by 6 bases, with 4 bases of the junction left unmatched. This CDR3 is built from 13 residues. The germline V gene encodes CDR1 MNHNS and CDR2 SASEGT. CDR3 coding DNA: TGTGCCAGCAGTGAGGAGCGGGAGAGCGAGCAGTACTTC. Translation gives CASSEERESEQYF.

The chain links TRBV11-2 to TRBJ2-7, with D maybe TRBD1 (6 bases). Looked up from germline, CDR1 is SGHAT and CDR2 is FQNNGV. V dropped 5 bases and J dropped 5 bases, with 13 bases sitting between them. There are 13 residues in the CDR3. The DNA of the CDR3 is TGTGCCAGCAGCCACCGGGACATTCACGAGCAGTACTTC. Translating gives CASSHRDIHEQYF.

The gene calls are TRBV4-2 and TRBJ1-2; no reliable D call. CDR1 is LGHNA and CDR2 is YNFKEQ in the germline V gene. The V end was cut by 5 bases, the J end by 5 bases, with 21 bases between. The CDR3 sequence is 16 residues long. The CDR3 sequence is CASSTRLAQDGYGYTF. CDR3 coding DNA: TGTGCCAGCAGCACCCGCCTTGCTCAGGATGGGTATGGCTACACCTTC.

This clone was detected once. The chain is built from TRBV7-8 and TRBJ2-7; TRBD2 might be the D (6 bases). Germline assignment: CDR1 SGHVS and CDR2 FQNEAQ. CDR3 length: 14 amino acids. Trimming left V 5 bases short and J 2 bases short, with 13 bases between. This CDR3 is CASSGGTGAYEQYF. DNA of the CDR3: TGTGCCAGCAGCGGAGGGACGGGAGCCTACGAGCAGTACTTC.

The chain employs TRBV19 and TRBJ2-2; D is unresolved. This CDR3 spans 15 amino acids. V was cut by 5 bases and J by 3 bases, with 13 bases left in between. Per germline, CDR1 LNHDA and CDR2 SQIVND (reference sequence). This CDR3 is CASSFSELDTGELFF. In DNA form, the CDR3 reads TGTGCCAGTAGTTTTTCTGAACTGGACACCGGGGAGCTGTTTTTT.

The chain combines TRBV14 with TRBJ2-3, with TRBD2 matching 9 bases. CDR1 and CDR2 from the germline V gene are SGHDN and FVKESK. V trimming: 2 bases; J trimming: 5 bases; junction bases outside the gene matches: 5. This CDR3 contains 15 residues. The CDR3 reads CASSQWPSGIDTQYF. The CDR3 DNA follows: TGTGCCAGCAGCCAATGGCCTAGCGGGATAGATACGCAGTATTTT.

This clone appeared a single time. The gene calls are TRBV9 and TRBJ1-4, with D hard to call. V gave up 4 bases and J gave up 0 bases, with 4 bases separating them. The CDR3 runs 13 residues. Germline V gene lookup returns CDR1 SGDLS and CDR2 YYNGEE. CDR3 nucleotide sequence: TGTGCCAGCAGCAACCCAACTAATGAAAAACTGTTTTTT. Protein product: CASSNPTNEKLFF.

The chain is built from TRBV27 and TRBJ2-3; tentative D call: TRBD2 (5 bases). V lost 5 bases, J lost 5 bases, and 11 bases lay in between. CDR3 length equals 13 residues. Germline loops: CDR1 MNHEY, CDR2 SMNVEV (reference sequence). This chain's CDR3 is CASSTRSVDTQYF. DNA of the CDR3: TGTGCCAGCAGTACTAGATCAGTAGATACGCAGTATTTT.

The chain joins TRBV9 to TRBJ2-3; no clear D. Trimming left V 0 bases short and J 2 bases short, with 10 bases between. This CDR3 comprises 15 residues. Germline CDR1 reads SGDLS; CDR2 reads YYNGEE. The CDR3 DNA follows: TGTGCCAGCAGCGTAGATGGCAGACACACAGATACGCAGTATTTT. Its protein is CASSVDGRHTDTQYF.

The chain has TRBV5-4 and TRBJ2-7; possibly TRBD1 for D (5 bases). The CDR3 is made up of 11 amino acids. V lost 3 bases and J lost 7, with 8 bases in between. Germline V gene data show CDR1 as SGHNT and CDR2 as YYREEE (reference sequence). The CDR3 DNA is TGTGCCAGCAGCTCCAAGGGGGAGCAGTACTTC. It translates to CASSSKGEQYF.

The V gene is TRBV6-4, the J gene TRBJ1-1; D perhaps matches TRBD1 (5 bases). Germline V gene sequence: CDR1 MRHNA, CDR2 SNTAGT. The CDR3 contains 14 residues. V was shortened by 6 bases and J by 3 bases, with 14 bases between the two germline ends. The CDR3 region is CASRTVGGDTEAFF. The CDR3 nucleotides read TGTGCCAGCAGGACGGTTGGGGGTGACACTGAAGCTTTCTTT.

There are a few counts of this clone. J is TRBJ1-2 and V is TRBV27; D is perhaps TRBD1 (6 bases). The CDR3 is 11 residues long. Looked up from germline, CDR1 is MNHEY and CDR2 is SMNVEV (reference sequence). V was cut by 6 bases and J by 8 bases, with 10 bases left in between. The CDR3 DNA reads TGTGCCAGCAGGGGGGGCATCGGCTACACCTTC. This gives the protein CASRGGIGYTF.

The chain links TRBV4-1 to TRBJ1-1; 8 bases fit TRBD1. After removal of 4 bases from V and 3 bases from J, the junction contained 10 bases not matched to a gene. The CDR3 covers 16 residues. Germline loops: CDR1 MGHRA, CDR2 YSYEKL. CDR3 residues: CASSRVQGAGDTEAFF. CDR3 DNA sequence: TGCGCCAGCAGCCGAGTTCAGGGGGCTGGTGACACTGAAGCTTTCTTT.

The V and J genes are TRBV7-2 and TRBJ2-2; TRBD2 agrees at 11 bases. Germline loops: CDR1 SGHTA, CDR2 FQGNSA. V was pared by 6 bases and J by 2 bases, with 5 bases of the junction left unmatched. CDR3 size: 16 residues. DNA for the CDR3: TGTGCCAGCAGGGTAGGACTAGCGGGTAACACCGGGGAGCTGTTTTTT. It yields the protein CASRVGLAGNTGELFF.

This clone has a single count. Other nucleotide sequences in the sample specify the same CDR3. The V gene is TRBV6-5, the J gene TRBJ2-1, with TRBD2 matching over 9 bases. This CDR3 contains 16 residues. Germline V CDR1 and CDR2: MNHEY, SVGAGI. With 0 bases clipped from V and 7 bases from J, the junction kept 7 bases outside the gene matches. CDR3 nucleotides: TGTGCCAGCAGTTACTCCGAGACTAGCGGATATAATGAGCAGTTCTTC. Translating gives CASSYSETSGYNEQFF.

V and J are TRBV7-2 and TRBJ2-1; TRBD2 is a possible D gene (5 bases). Per the germline V gene, CDR1 is SGHTA and CDR2 is FQGNSA. CDR3 size: 16 residues. Trimming removed 5 bases from V and 0 bases from J, with 14 bases in between. The CDR3 region has the DNA TGTGCCAGCAGCCCGCGGGCCCTGCGCTCCTACAATGAGCAGTTCTTC. It yields the protein CASSPRALRSYNEQFF.

Concerning this clone: A single base separates this from a much larger clone, so it may be a read error. This sample also contains other DNA sequences that code for the same CDR3. CDR3 protein: CASSLGGSTEAFF. In nucleotides, the CDR3 is TGTGCCAGCAGCCTAGGGGGGAGCACTGAAGCTTTCTTT. This chain connects TRBV5-6 to TRBJ1-1, with D tentatively TRBD1 (6 bases). CDR1 and CDR2 (germline): SGHDT, YYEEEE. Trimming left V 4 bases short and J 4 bases short, with 11 bases between. The CDR3 is 13 residues long.

V gene TRBV11-2 combines with J gene TRBJ1-1; the D is unclear. The CDR3 is 16 amino acids. The germline V gene encodes CDR1 SGHAT and CDR2 FQNNGV. V lost 0 bases and J 3 bases, leaving 14 bases between the germline ends. Here the CDR3 reads CASSLDRPGWDTEAFF. The DNA for the CDR3 is TGTGCCAGCAGCTTAGATCGACCTGGTTGGGACACTGAAGCTTTCTTT.

The gene calls are TRBV9 and TRBJ2-7; 7 nucleotides agree with TRBD2. CDR3 size: 14 residues. Trimming cost V 3 bases and J 1 base; bases outside gene matches: 4. Germline V lookup: CDR1 SGDLS, CDR2 YYNGEE. CDR3 region: CASSGGGESYEQYF. The CDR3 DNA follows: TGTGCCAGCAGCGGCGGGGGAGAGTCCTACGAGCAGTACTTC.

In regard to this clone: Different DNA sequences within this sample yield the same CDR3. The V call is TRBV6-4, the J call TRBJ2-1; D is undetermined. From germline, CDR1 is MRHNA and CDR2 SNTAGT. The V gene lost 3 bases and the J gene lost 0 bases, with 9 bases spanning the gap. The length of the CDR3 is 15 residues. DNA for the CDR3: TGTGCCAGCAGTGAGGACGCGAGCTCCTACAATGAGCAGTTCTTC. Protein: CASSEDASSYNEQFF.

About this clone: Different DNA sequences within this sample yield the same CDR3. The chain joins TRBV7-9 to TRBJ2-5; no definite D call. The V and J ends lost 2 bases and 2 bases respectively, with 6 bases between them. This CDR3 comprises 13 residues. Germline V gene lookup returns CDR1 SEHNR and CDR2 FQNEAQ (reference sequence). In DNA form, the CDR3 reads TGTGCCAGCAGCTTAAGTGGACAAGAGACCCAGTACTTC. Its translation is CASSLSGQETQYF.